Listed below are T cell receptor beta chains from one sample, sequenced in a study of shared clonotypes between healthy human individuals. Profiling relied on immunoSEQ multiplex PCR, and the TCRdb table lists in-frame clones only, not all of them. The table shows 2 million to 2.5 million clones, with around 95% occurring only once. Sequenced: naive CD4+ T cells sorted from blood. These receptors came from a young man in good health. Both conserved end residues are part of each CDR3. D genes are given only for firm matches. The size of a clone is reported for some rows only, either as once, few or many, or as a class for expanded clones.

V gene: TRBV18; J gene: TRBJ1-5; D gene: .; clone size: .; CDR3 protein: CASSQTGTQDSNQPQHF; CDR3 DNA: TGTGCCAGCTCACAAACCGGGACACAAGATAGCAATCAGCCCCAGCATTTT
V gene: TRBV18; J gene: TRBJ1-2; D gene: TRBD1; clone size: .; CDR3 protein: CASSPGDRELYGYTF; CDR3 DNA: TGTGCCAGCTCACCAGGTGACAGGGAACTCTATGGCTACACCTTC
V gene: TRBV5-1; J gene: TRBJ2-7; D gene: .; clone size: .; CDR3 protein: CASSVGLEQYF; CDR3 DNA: TGCGCCAGCAGCGTTGGCCTCGAGCAGTACTTC
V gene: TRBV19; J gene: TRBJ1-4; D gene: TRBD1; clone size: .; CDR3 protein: CASSMDRATNEKLFF; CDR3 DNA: TGTGCCAGTAGTATGGACAGGGCAACTAATGAAAAACTGTTTTTT
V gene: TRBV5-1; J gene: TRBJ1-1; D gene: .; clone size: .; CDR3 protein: CASSRTGMNTEAFF; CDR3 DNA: TGCGCCAGCAGCCGTACAGGTATGAACACTGAAGCTTTCTTT
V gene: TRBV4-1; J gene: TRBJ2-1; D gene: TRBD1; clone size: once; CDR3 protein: CASSQDRTGGGNEQFF; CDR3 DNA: TGCGCCAGCAGCCAAGATCGGACAGGGGGGGGCAATGAGCAGTTCTTC
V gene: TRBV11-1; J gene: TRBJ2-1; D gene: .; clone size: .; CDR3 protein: CASSFRTDNEQFF; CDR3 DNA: TGTGCCAGCAGCTTCCGGACGGACAATGAGCAGTTCTTC
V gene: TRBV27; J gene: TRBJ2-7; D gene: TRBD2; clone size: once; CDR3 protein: CASSLARGFGEQYF; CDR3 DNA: TGTGCCAGCAGTTTAGCGCGGGGGTTCGGCGAGCAGTACTTC
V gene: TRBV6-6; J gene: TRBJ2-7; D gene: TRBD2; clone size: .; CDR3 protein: CASSYEGTTYEQYF; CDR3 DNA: TGTGCCAGCAGTTACGAAGGGACTACATACGAGCAGTACTTC
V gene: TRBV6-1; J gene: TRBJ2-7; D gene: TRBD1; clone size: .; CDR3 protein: CATYRGNYEQYF; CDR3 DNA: TGTGCCACGTACAGGGGGAACTACGAGCAGTACTTC
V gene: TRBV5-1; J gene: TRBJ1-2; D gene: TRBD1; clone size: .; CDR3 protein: CASSSYGTGGYGYTF; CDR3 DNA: TGCGCCAGCAGCTCCTACGGGACAGGCGGCTATGGCTACACCTTC
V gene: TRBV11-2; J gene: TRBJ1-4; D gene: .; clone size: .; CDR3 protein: CASSLDGGRDEKLFF; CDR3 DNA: TGTGCCAGCAGCTTAGATGGGGGAAGAGATGAAAAACTGTTTTTT
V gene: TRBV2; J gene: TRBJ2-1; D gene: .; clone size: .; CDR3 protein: CASSGLVAYNEQFF; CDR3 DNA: TGTGCCAGCAGTGGACTAGTTGCCTACAATGAGCAGTTCTTC
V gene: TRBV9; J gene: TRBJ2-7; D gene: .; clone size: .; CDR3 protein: CASSVISASEQYF; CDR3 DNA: TGTGCCAGCAGCGTAATTAGTGCGAGCGAGCAGTACTTC
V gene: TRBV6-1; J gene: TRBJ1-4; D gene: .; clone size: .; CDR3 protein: CARVYEKLFF; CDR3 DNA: TGTGCCAGGGTCTATGAAAAACTGTTTTTT
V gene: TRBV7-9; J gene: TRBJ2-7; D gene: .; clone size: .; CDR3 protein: CASGGPREQYF; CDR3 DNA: TGTGCCAGCGGGGGGCCCCGCGAGCAGTACTTC
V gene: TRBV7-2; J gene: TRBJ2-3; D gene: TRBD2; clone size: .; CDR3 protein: CASRRLAGHSTQYF; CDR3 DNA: TGTGCCAGCAGACGACTAGCGGGACACAGTACGCAGTATTTT
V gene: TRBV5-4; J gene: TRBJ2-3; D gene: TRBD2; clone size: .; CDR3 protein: CASRLAGSDTQYF; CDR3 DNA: TGTGCCAGCCGACTAGCAGGGTCAGATACGCAGTATTTT
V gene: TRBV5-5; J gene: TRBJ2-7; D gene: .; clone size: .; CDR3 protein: CASSRTGQNYEQYF; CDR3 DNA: TGTGCCAGCAGCCGAACCGGACAGAACTACGAGCAGTACTTC
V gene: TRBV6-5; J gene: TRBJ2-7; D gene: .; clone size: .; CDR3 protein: CASSYKGGIGYEQYF; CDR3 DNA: TGTGCCAGCAGTTACAAGGGCGGGATTGGCTACGAGCAGTACTTC
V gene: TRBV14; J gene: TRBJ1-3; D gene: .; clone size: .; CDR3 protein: CASSQDLYYSGNTIYF; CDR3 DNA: TGTGCCAGCAGCCAAGATCTCTACTACTCTGGAAACACCATATATTTT
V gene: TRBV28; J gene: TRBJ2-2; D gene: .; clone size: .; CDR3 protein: CASSFWGRDTGELFF; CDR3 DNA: TGTGCCAGCAGTTTTTGGGGAAGGGACACCGGGGAGCTGTTTTTT
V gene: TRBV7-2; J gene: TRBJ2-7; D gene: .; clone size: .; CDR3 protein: CASSGAYEQYF; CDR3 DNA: TGTGCCAGCAGCGGCGCCTACGAGCAGTACTTC
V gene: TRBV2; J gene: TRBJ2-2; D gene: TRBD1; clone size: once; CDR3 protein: CASSIGQGISGELFF; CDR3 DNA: TGTGCCAGCAGCATAGGACAGGGGATTTCCGGGGAGCTGTTTTTT
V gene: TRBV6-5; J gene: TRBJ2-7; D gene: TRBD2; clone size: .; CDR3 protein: CASSPVAGSGEQYF; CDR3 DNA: TGTGCCAGCAGCCCCGTAGCGGGGTCGGGCGAGCAGTACTTC
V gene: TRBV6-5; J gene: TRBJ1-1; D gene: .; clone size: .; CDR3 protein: CASSRGQEAFF; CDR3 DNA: TGTGCCAGCAGTCGGGGCCAAGAAGCTTTCTTT
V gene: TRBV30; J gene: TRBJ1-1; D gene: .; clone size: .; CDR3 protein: CAWSVRENTEAFF; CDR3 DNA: TGTGCCTGGAGTGTACGTGAGAACACTGAAGCTTTCTTT
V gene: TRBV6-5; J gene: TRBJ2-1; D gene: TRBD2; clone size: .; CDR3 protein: CASSRGTSGSREQFF; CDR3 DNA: TGTGCCAGCAGTAGGGGGACTAGCGGGAGTCGGGAGCAGTTCTTC
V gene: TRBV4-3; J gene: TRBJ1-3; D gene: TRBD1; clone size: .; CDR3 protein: CASSHLGTGNSGNTIYF; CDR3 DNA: TGCGCCAGCAGCCACCTAGGGACAGGGAACTCTGGAAACACCATATATTTT
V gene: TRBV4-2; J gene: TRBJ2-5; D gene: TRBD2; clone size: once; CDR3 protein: CASSLGTSGGSEETQYF; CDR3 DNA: TGTGCCAGCAGCCTCGGGACTAGCGGGGGGTCTGAAGAGACCCAGTACTTC
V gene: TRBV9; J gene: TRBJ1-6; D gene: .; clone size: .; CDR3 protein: CASSPYQGEDSPLHF; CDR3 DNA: TGTGCCAGCAGCCCCTATCAGGGCGAAGATTCACCCCTCCACTTT
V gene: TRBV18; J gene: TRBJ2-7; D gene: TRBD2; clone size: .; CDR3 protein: CASSPGLAGNYEQYF; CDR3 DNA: TGTGCCAGCTCTCCCGGACTAGCGGGTAACTACGAGCAGTACTTC
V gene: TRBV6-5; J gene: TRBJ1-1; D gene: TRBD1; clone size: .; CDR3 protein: CASSFTGVGNTEAFF; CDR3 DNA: TGTGCCAGCAGTTTCACAGGGGTTGGGAACACTGAAGCTTTCTTT
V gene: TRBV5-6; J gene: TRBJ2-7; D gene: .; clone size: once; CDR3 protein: CASSPVELQTYEQYF; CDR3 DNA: TGTGCCAGCAGCCCCGTTGAGCTTCAAACCTACGAGCAGTACTTC
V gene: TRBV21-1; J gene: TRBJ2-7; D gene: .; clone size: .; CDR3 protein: CARNRGGYEQYF; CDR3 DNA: TGTGCCAGAAACAGGGGAGGTTACGAGCAGTACTTC
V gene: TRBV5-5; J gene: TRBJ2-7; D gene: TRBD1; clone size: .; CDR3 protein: CASSSLGQGSYEQYF; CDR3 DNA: TGTGCCAGCAGCTCCCTGGGACAGGGAAGTTACGAGCAGTACTTC
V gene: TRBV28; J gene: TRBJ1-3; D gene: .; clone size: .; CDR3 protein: CASNPSGGLSGNTIYF; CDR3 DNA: TGTGCCAGCAACCCTTCGGGGGGTTTGTCTGGAAACACCATATATTTT
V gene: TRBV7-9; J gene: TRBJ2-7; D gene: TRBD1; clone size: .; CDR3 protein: CASSWGQGAGEQYF; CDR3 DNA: TGTGCCAGCAGCTGGGGACAGGGGGCGGGTGAGCAGTACTTC
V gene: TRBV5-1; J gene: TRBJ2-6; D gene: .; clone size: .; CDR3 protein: CASSLPDSGANVLTF; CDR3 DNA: TGCGCCAGCAGCTTGCCGGACTCTGGGGCCAACGTCCTGACTTTC
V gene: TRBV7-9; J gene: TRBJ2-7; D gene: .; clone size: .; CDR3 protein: CASSLVGGDSYEQYF; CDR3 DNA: TGTGCCAGCAGCTTAGTCGGTGGGGACTCCTACGAGCAGTACTTC
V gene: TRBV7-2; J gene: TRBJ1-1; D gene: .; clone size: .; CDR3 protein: CASSLVQGWTEAFF; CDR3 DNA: TGTGCCAGCAGCTTAGTACAGGGTTGGACTGAAGCTTTCTTT
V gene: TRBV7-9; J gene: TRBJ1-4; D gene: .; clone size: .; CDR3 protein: CASSSRSNEKLFF; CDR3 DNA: TGTGCCAGCAGCTCCCGGTCTAATGAAAAACTGTTTTTT
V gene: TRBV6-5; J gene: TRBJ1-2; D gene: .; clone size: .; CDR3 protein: CASSYSNRDYGYTF; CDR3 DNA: TGTGCCAGCAGTTACTCGAACCGGGACTATGGCTACACCTTC
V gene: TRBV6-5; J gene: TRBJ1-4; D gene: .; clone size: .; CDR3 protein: CASSRGRANEKLFF; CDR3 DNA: TGTGCCAGCAGTCGGGGACGGGCTAATGAAAAACTGTTTTTT
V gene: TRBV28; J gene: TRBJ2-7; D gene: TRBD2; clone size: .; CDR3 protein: CASTHGGANYEQYF; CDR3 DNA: TGTGCCAGCACACACGGGGGGGCTAACTACGAGCAGTACTTC
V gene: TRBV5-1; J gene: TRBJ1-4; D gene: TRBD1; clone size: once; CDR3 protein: CASSLEPGGRNEKLFF; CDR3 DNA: TGCGCCAGCAGCTTGGAACCAGGGGGCCGGAACGAAAAACTGTTTTTT
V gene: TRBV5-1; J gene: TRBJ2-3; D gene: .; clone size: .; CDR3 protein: CASSWTGVSTDTQYF; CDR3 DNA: TGCGCCAGCAGCTGGACTGGGGTTAGCACAGATACGCAGTATTTT
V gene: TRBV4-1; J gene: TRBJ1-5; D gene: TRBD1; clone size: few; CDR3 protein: CASSFGDREVVSNQPQHF; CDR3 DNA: TGCGCCAGCAGCTTCGGGGACAGGGAGGTGGTTAGCAATCAGCCCCAGCATTTT
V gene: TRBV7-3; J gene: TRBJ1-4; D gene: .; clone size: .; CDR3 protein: CASSPTYLDHKLTNEKLFF; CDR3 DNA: TGTGCCAGCAGCCCGACCTACCTGGACCATAAACTGACTAATGAAAAACTGTTTTTT
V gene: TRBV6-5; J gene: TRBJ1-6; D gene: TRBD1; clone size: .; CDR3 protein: CASSRGQPYNSPLHF; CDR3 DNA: TGTGCCAGCAGTAGGGGACAGCCGTATAATTCACCCCTCCACTTT
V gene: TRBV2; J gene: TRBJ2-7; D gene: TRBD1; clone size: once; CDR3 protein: CASSHPGQGAYEQYF; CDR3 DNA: TGTGCCAGCAGTCATCCGGGACAGGGGGCGTACGAGCAGTACTTC
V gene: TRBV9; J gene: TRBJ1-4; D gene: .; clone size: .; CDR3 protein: CASSSGNNEKLFF; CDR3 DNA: TGTGCCAGCAGCTCGGGGAATAATGAAAAACTGTTTTTT
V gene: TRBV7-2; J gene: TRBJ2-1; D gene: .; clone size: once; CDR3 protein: CASSLGHEQFF; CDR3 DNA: TGTGCCAGCAGCTTGGGTCATGAGCAGTTCTTC